The clone carrying this TCR beta chain came up once. Repertoires were generated with immunoSEQ multiplex PCR, while TCRdb's copy carries only in-frame clones and drops some. The sample consists of tens of thousands of clones, 80% to 85% of them appearing once. The data are from a study of blood T cell repertoires in COVID-19. The sequenced sample was peripheral blood. This receptor was taken from a man aged 65 to 85 with acute or convalescent COVID-19.

The CDR3, as DNA: TGCGCCAGCAGCTTGCCGTCGGGAGCAGATACGCAGTATTTT. It yields the protein CASSLPSGADTQYF. The chain employs TRBV5-1 and TRBJ2-3; D may be TRBD2 (6 bases). The CDR3 is 14 residues long. CDR1 is SGHRS and CDR2 is YFSETQ in the germline V gene. With 1 base removed from V and 4 bases from J, the gap between germline ends came to 10 bases.